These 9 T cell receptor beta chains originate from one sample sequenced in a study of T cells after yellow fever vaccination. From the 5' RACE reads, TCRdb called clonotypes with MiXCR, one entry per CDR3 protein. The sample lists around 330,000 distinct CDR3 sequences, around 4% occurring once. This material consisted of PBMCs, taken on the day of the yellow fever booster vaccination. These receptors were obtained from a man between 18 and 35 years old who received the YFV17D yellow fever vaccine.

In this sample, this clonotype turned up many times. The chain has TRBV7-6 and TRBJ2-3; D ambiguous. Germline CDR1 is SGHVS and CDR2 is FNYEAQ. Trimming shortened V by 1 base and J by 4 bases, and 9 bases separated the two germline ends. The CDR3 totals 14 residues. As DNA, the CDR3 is TGTGCCAGCAGCTTAGACGGAAGGCCAGATACGCAGTATTTT. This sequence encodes CASSLDGRPDTQYF.

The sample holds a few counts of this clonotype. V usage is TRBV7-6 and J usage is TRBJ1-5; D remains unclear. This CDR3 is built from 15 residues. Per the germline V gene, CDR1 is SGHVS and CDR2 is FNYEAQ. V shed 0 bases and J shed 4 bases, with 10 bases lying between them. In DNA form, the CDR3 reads TGTGCCAGCAGCTTAGCGAGTTCGGGGAATCAGCCCCAGCATTTT. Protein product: CASSLASSGNQPQHF.

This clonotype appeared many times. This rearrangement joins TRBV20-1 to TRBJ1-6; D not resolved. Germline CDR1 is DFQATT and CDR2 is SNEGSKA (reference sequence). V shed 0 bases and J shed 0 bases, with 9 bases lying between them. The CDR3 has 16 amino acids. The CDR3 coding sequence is TGCAGTGCTAGAGATCAGCCCCCCTCCTATAATTCACCCCTCCACTTT. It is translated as CSARDQPPSYNSPLHF.

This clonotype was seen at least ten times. This chain's CDR3 is CASSLSGQAKNIQYF. Here the CDR3 DNA reads TGTGCCAGCAGCTTAAGTGGACAGGCCAAAAACATTCAGTACTTC. V is TRBV11-2 and J is TRBJ2-4; the D gene is possibly TRBD1 (6 bases). CDR3 length: 15 amino acids. Trimming pared 2 bases from V and 1 base from J, leaving 9 bases between. Germline-derived CDR1 and CDR2 are SGHAT and FQNNGV. The full variable domain, in which reference TRBV11-2 and TRBJ2-4 provide the parts outside the CDR3, is EAGVAQSPRYKIIEKRQSVAFWCNPISGHATLYWYQQILGQGPKLLIQFQNNGVVDDSQLPKDRFSAERLKGVDSTLKIQPAKLEDSAVYLCASSLSGQAKNIQYFGAGTRLSVL.

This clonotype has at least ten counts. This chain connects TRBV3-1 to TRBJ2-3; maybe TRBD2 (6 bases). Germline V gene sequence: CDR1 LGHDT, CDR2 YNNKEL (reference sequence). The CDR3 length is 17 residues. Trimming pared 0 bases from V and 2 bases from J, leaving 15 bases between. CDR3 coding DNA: TGTGCCAGCAGCCAAGAGGTACCGGCGGGACCCACAGATACGCAGTATTTT. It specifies CASSQEVPAGPTDTQYF.

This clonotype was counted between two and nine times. This chain's CDR3 is CASSPGGSAGTQYF. CDR3 in DNA: TGTGCCAGCAGCCCGGGAGGGTCAGCCGGCACGCAGTATTTT. J is TRBJ2-3 and V is TRBV7-2; 8 bases match TRBD2. CDR1 SGHTA and CDR2 FQGNSA come from the germline V gene. The CDR3 is 14 residues long. J was trimmed by 9 bases and V by 5 bases; bases with no gene match: 10.

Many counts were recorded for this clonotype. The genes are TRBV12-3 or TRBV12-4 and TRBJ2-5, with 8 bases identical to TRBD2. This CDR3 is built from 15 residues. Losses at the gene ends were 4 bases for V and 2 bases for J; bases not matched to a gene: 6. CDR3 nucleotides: TGTGCCAGCAGTTGGGCTAGCGGGCCTCAAGAGACCCAGTACTTC. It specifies CASSWASGPQETQYF.

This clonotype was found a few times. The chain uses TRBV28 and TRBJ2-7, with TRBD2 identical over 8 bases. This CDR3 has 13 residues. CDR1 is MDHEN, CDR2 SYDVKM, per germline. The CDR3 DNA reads TGTTCCCCCCCAAAGTCCTGCGGGGGGAAGCAGTACGTC. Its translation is CSPPKSCGGKQYV.

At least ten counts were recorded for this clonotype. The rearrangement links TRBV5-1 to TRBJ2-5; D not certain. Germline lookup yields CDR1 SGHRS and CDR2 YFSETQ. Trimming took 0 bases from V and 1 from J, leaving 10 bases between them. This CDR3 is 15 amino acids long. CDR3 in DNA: TGCGCCAGCAGCTTGGGGGCACTCTCCCAAGAGACCCAGTACTTC. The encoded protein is CASSLGALSQETQYF. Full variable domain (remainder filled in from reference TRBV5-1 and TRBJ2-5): KAGVTQTPRYLIKTRGQQVTLSCSPISGHRSVSWYQQTPGQGLQFLFEYFSETQRNKGNFPGRFSGRQFSNSRSEMNVSTLELGDSALYLCASSLGALSQETQYFGPGTRLLVL.